The T cell receptor beta chain under discussion was sequenced for a study of OX40 agonist ivuxolimab in advanced cancers. On the study more broadly: Partial responses were seen in three patients, one with hepatocellular carcinoma and two with cutaneous melanoma.

Germline assignment: CDR1 MNHNS and CDR2 SASEGT. The V and J ends lost 7 bases and 0 bases, in that order; junction bases with no gene match: 5. This CDR3 contains 15 residues. The method was immunoSEQ multiplex PCR; TCRdb's version includes in-frame clones alone and lacks a portion of them. The sample yields about 22,000 clones, roughly 88% seen once. The origin of this receptor is an adult with an advanced solid tumor such as melanoma, head and neck, liver or kidney cancer. The V call is TRBV6-1, the J call TRBJ2-1; 8 nucleotides match TRBD2. The input for sequencing was CD4+ or CD8+ T cells sorted from blood, taken in a trial of the OX40 agonist ivuxolimab. CDR3 sequence reads: CASILLAGSYNEQFF. DNA of the CDR3: TGTGCCAGCATTCTCCTAGCGGGCTCCTACAATGAGCAGTTCTTC.